Below, 31 T cell receptor beta chains from the same sample are listed, as sequenced in a study of OX40 agonist ivuxolimab in advanced cancers. Only in-frame clones appear in the TCRdb table, and some are missing; sequencing was by immunoSEQ multiplex PCR. The sample lists tens of thousands of clones, around 92% seen once, with about 9.1% in the top ten. This specimen was CD4+ or CD8+ T cells sorted from blood, taken in a trial of the OX40 agonist ivuxolimab. The receptors stem from an adult with an advanced solid tumor such as melanoma, head and neck, liver or kidney cancer.

This chain joins TRBV19 and TRBJ1-5, with D perhaps matching TRBD1 (6 bases). In germline, CDR1 is LNHDA, CDR2 SQIVND (reference sequence). The CDR3 sequence is 13 residues long. Trimming removed 6 bases at V and 4 bases at J, with 10 bases between. The CDR3 sequence is CASSLDRNQPQHF. Written as DNA, the CDR3 is TGTGCCAGTAGCCTAGACAGGAATCAGCCCCAGCATTTT. Based on the CDR3 plus reference TRBV19 and TRBJ1-5, the full variable domain is DGGITQSPKYLFRKEGQNVTLSCEQNLNHDAMYWYRQDPGQGLRLIYYSQIVNDFQKGDIAEGYSVSREKKESFPLTVTSAQKNPTAFYLCASSLDRNQPQHFGDGTRLSIL.

This rearrangement joins TRBV18 to TRBJ2-7, with D perhaps given as TRBD1 or TRBD2 (5 bases each). CDR1 is KGHSH and CDR2 is LQKENI in the germline V gene. Trimming left V 2 bases short and J 3 bases short, with 8 bases between. The CDR3 spans 13 residues. The CDR3 sequence is CASSPTGLYEQYF. The CDR3 region has the DNA TGTGCCAGCTCACCAACGGGGCTCTACGAGCAGTACTTC.

The rearrangement uses TRBV11-2 and TRBJ1-3; 7 bases are shared with TRBD1. The CDR3 has 14 amino acids. With 8 bases clipped from V and 5 bases from J, the junction kept 9 bases outside the gene matches. Germline V lookup: CDR1 SGHAT, CDR2 FQNNGV. The CDR3 nucleotides are TGTGCCAGCCTCCCAGGGGGATCGCGAAACACCATATATTTT. This encodes CASLPGGSRNTIYF. The complete variable domain, with remaining parts taken from reference TRBV11-2 and TRBJ1-3, reads EAGVAQSPRYKIIEKRQSVAFWCNPISGHATLYWYQQILGQGPKLLIQFQNNGVVDDSQLPKDRFSAERLKGVDSTLKIQPAKLEDSAVYLCASLPGGSRNTIYFGEGSWLTVV.

The chain uses TRBV5-6 and TRBJ2-3; no firm D call. CDR1 is SGHDT and CDR2 is YYEEEE in the germline V gene. This CDR3 has 15 amino acids. Trimming removed 0 bases at V and 4 bases at J, with 12 bases between. The CDR3 here is CASSLGANRPDTQYF. The CDR3 nucleotides are TGTGCCAGCAGCTTGGGGGCCAATCGACCAGATACGCAGTATTTT.

This rearrangement joins TRBV6-5 to TRBJ2-1; D is possibly TRBD2 (6 bases). This CDR3 contains 15 residues. Germline CDR1 is MNHEY and CDR2 is SVGAGI. Trimming took off 8 bases at V and 1 base at J, with 15 bases between the two ends. CDR3 bases: TGTGCCAGCCGGAGGGGTAGCCGATCCTACAATGAGCAGTTCTTC. This codes for CASRRGSRSYNEQFF.

The CDR3, as DNA: TGTGCCAGCAGTATAAAACATGGGCCAGATACGCAGTATTTT. This gives the protein CASSIKHGPDTQYF. The chain joins TRBV6-1 to TRBJ2-3, with D unclear. The V end was cut by 5 bases, the J end by 4 bases, with 13 bases between. Per the germline V gene, CDR1 is MNHNS and CDR2 is SASEGT. There are 14 residues in the CDR3.

Details on this clone: The germline gene is not matched at one end of the junction; a read error may be the cause. CDR3 in DNA: TGTGCTAGCAGCCTCGCTTGGGGATCCTACAATGAGCAGTTCTTC. It yields the protein CASSLAWGSYNEQFF. This chain connects TRBV7-7 to TRBJ2-1; D gene uncertain. Germline CDR1 and CDR2: SSHAT and FNYEAQ (reference sequence). CDR3 length: 15 residues.

The chain joins TRBV28 to TRBJ2-5; 9 nucleotides agree with TRBD2. This CDR3 has 14 amino acids. Germline V gene data show CDR1 as MDHEN and CDR2 as SYDVKM. V dropped 7 bases and J dropped 5; count of bases not matched to a gene: 8. The CDR3 nucleotides read TGTGCCAGCACCACGACTAGCGGTCGGGAGACCCAGTACTTC. Translated: CASTTTSGRETQYF.

The table lists this clone with a count of one. This chain connects TRBV18 to TRBJ2-5; TRBD2 aligns across 11 bases. The CDR3 has 15 amino acids. Looked up from germline, CDR1 is KGHSH and CDR2 is LQKENI. With V trimmed by 3 bases and J by 5 bases, 5 bases remained unmatched. CDR3 protein: CASSPALAGVETQYF. CDR3 nucleotide sequence: TGTGCCAGCTCACCTGCACTAGCGGGAGTGGAGACCCAGTACTTC.

The V gene is TRBV28, the J gene TRBJ2-7; tentatively, D is TRBD2 (7 bases). The CDR3 consists of 13 residues. Germline V lookup: CDR1 MDHEN, CDR2 SYDVKM. Deletions cut 10 bases from V and 9 bases from J, with 22 bases between. The CDR3 sequence is CATLRTQGGGQYF. CDR3 nucleotides: TGTGCCACCCTCCGGACCCAGGGAGGGGGGCAGTACTTC.

This clone has a handful of counts. The V and J genes are TRBV11-2 and TRBJ2-7; 11 bases line up with TRBD2. Losses at the gene ends were 5 bases for V and 5 bases for J; bases not matched to a gene: 5. Germline V lookup: CDR1 SGHAT, CDR2 FQNNGV. There are 14 residues in the CDR3. The CDR3 protein is CASSLSGGANEQYF. The CDR3 bases are TGTGCCAGCAGCCTTAGCGGGGGGGCGAACGAGCAGTACTTC.

The V call is TRBV7-2, the J call TRBJ1-2; D ambiguous. Germline loops: CDR1 SGHTA, CDR2 FQGNSA. V was cut by 1 base and J by 8 bases, with 11 bases left in between. The CDR3 consists of 13 residues. The CDR3 sequence: CASSLEGHGGYTF. In DNA, the CDR3 is TGTGCCAGCAGCTTAGAAGGGCACGGCGGCTACACCTTC. The full variable domain, its missing parts supplied by reference TRBV7-2 and TRBJ1-2, is GAGVSQSPSNKVTEKGKDVELRCDPISGHTALYWYRQSLGQGLEFLIYFQGNSAPDKSGLPSDRFSAERTGGSVSTLTIQRTQQEDSAVYLCASSLEGHGGYTFGSGTRLTVV.

The chain carries TRBV6-1 and TRBJ2-5; 10 nucleotides align to TRBD1. The J call may be in error: the DNA end matches TRBJ2-7 better. There are 14 residues in the CDR3. Germline CDR1 is MNHNS and CDR2 is SASEGT. CDR3: CASRVGQGRSEQYF. The CDR3 DNA reads as TGTGCCAGCAGGGTGGGACAGGGGAGGTCCGAGCAGTACTTC.

This chain joins TRBV5-1 and TRBJ1-3, with D perhaps TRBD1 (5 bases). This CDR3 is built from 16 residues. CDR1 is SGHRS, CDR2 YFSETQ, per germline. V gave up 4 bases and J gave up 5 bases, with 19 bases separating them. The CDR3 sequence is CASSPSGTTARNTIYF. The CDR3 DNA is TGCGCCAGCAGCCCCAGTGGAACGACAGCTCGAAACACCATATATTTT.

This sequence joins TRBV5-8 and TRBJ1-6; D gene ambiguous. There are 13 residues in the CDR3. V gave up 7 bases and J gave up 6 bases, with 11 bases separating them. CDR1 is SGHTS and CDR2 is YDEGEE in the germline V gene. CDR3 DNA sequence: TGTGCCAGCGGCGTGAGGCGTAATTCACCCCTCCACTTT. Encoded protein: CASGVRRNSPLHF. Complete variable domain (other parts from reference TRBV5-8 and TRBJ1-6): EAGVTQSPTHLIKTRGQQATLRCSPISGHTSVYWYQQALGLGLQFLLWYDEGEERNRGNFPPRFSGRQFPNYSSELNVNALELEDSALYLCASGVRRNSPLHFGNGTRLTVT.

The chain joins TRBV7-2 to TRBJ2-7, with 10 bases lining up with TRBD2. CDR1 and CDR2 from the germline V gene are SGHTA and FQGNSA. The V and J ends lost 6 bases and 2 bases, in that order; junction bases with no gene match: 7. This CDR3 contains 15 residues. The CDR3 sequence is CASRSTSGATYEQYF. The CDR3 region has the DNA TGTGCCAGCAGGTCTACTAGCGGGGCTACCTACGAGCAGTACTTC.

The gene calls are TRBV7-3 and TRBJ2-3; D is ambiguous. The V gene's germline CDR1 is SGHTA and CDR2 FQGTGA. CDR3 length equals 13 residues. V lost 4 bases and J lost 2, with 7 bases in between. The CDR3 bases are TGTGCCAGCAGCTCAGACGTCACAGATACGCAGTATTTT. This translates into CASSSDVTDTQYF.

This chain joins TRBV15 and TRBJ2-5; D remains ambiguous. CDR3 length: 12 residues. Trimming removed 1 base from V and 4 bases from J, with 4 bases in between. Germline CDR1 LNHNV, CDR2 YYDKDF (reference sequence). CDR3 nucleotide sequence: TGTGCCACCAGCAGAGTGGGAGAGACCCAGTACTTC. It is translated as CATSRVGETQYF.

In this sample, this clone turned up once. The chain employs TRBV29-1 and TRBJ1-1, with 7 bases aligning to TRBD1. With V trimmed by 5 bases and J by 4 bases, 4 bases remained unmatched. The CDR3 length is 12 residues. Germline V gene data show CDR1 as SQVTM and CDR2 as ANQGSEA. CDR3 DNA sequence: TGCAGCGTTACAAGGGGGCTCACTGAAGCTTTCTTT. As protein: CSVTRGLTEAFF. Complete variable domain (other parts from reference TRBV29-1 and TRBJ1-1): SAVISQKPSRDICQRGTSLTIQCQVDSQVTMMFWYRQQPGQSLTLIATANQGSEATYESGFVIDKFPISRPNLTFSTLTVSNMSPEDSSIYLCSVTRGLTEAFFGQGTRLTVV.

The gene calls are TRBV10-3 and TRBJ2-5; 8 positions agree with TRBD1. The J call may be incorrect, as the DNA end agrees better with TRBJ2-7. Germline-derived CDR1 and CDR2 are ENHRY and SYGVKD. The CDR3 length is 13 residues. The CDR3 DNA sequence: TGTGCCATCAGTCAAGACAGGGGCTACGAGCAGTACTTC. This translates into CAISQDRGYEQYF.

This sequence joins TRBV4-2 and TRBJ2-7; D uncertain. The CDR3 is made up of 13 amino acids. Germline lookup yields CDR1 LGHNA and CDR2 YNFKEQ. Trimming stripped 0 bases from V and 4 bases from J, with 7 bases between. The CDR3 sequence: CASSQEGNYEQYF. CDR3 nucleotide sequence: TGTGCCAGCAGCCAAGAAGGTAATTACGAGCAGTACTTC.

This clone showed up just once. The V gene is TRBV6-5, the J gene TRBJ2-2; 12 bases are shared with TRBD2. Trimming removed 6 bases from V and 3 bases from J; junction bases left unmatched: 2. CDR1 and CDR2 (germline): MNHEY, SVGAGI. There are 15 residues in the CDR3. CDR3 amino acids: CASSLAGGDTGELFF. Here the CDR3 DNA reads TGTGCCAGCAGCCTAGCGGGAGGGGACACCGGGGAGCTGTTTTTT.

The chain uses TRBV7-9 and TRBJ2-5; D possibly corresponds to TRBD1 (5 bases). This CDR3 contains 13 residues. Germline V gene data show CDR1 as SEHNR and CDR2 as FQNEAQ (reference sequence). Trimming pared 5 bases from V and 2 bases from J, leaving 9 bases between. Here the CDR3 DNA reads TGTGCCAGCAGCATGACAGCACAAGAGACCCAGTACTTC. Its translation: CASSMTAQETQYF.

This clone has only one observation. The V gene is TRBV2, the J gene TRBJ2-7; 7 bases fit TRBD1. Trimming at V came to 6 bases and at J to 1 base, leaving 6 bases not matched to a gene. This CDR3 region has 14 residues. Germline assignment: CDR1 SNHLY and CDR2 FYNNEI. CDR3 amino acids: CASRGTALSYEQYF. The CDR3, as DNA: TGTGCCAGCAGGGGGACAGCCCTTTCCTACGAGCAGTACTTC.

About this clone itself: Germline is not matched at one junction end, which may reflect a read error. This chain joins TRBV18 and TRBJ2-5, with TRBD2 matching over 9 bases. CDR3 size: 13 residues. Germline-derived CDR1 and CDR2 are KGHSH and LQKENI. CDR3 sequence reads: CASSPLAGETQYF. The DNA for the CDR3 is TGTGCCAGCTCGCCACTAGCGGGAGAGACCCAGTACTTC.

CDR3 nucleotide sequence: TGTGCCAGCTCGAAAACGGGGACTAGTGGCGAGCAGTACTTC. Amino acid sequence: CASSKTGTSGEQYF. This rearrangement joins TRBV18 to TRBJ2-7; TRBD2 agrees at 8 bases. The CDR3 has 14 residues. V was clipped by 6 bases and J by 6 bases; unmatched bases: 10. CDR1 is KGHSH, CDR2 LQKENI, per germline.

This sequence joins TRBV28 and TRBJ1-2; 7 bases align to TRBD1. V shed 5 bases and J 2 bases; nucleotides not matched to a gene: 8. This CDR3 has 15 residues. Germline assignment: CDR1 MDHEN and CDR2 SYDVKM. The DNA of the CDR3 is TGTGCCAGCAGTCCCTCGGACAGGAAGAACTATGGCTACACCTTC. Amino acids: CASSPSDRKNYGYTF.

This chain connects TRBV5-4 to TRBJ2-7, with D possibly TRBD1 on 6 matching bases. Trimming left V 3 bases short and J 6 bases short, with 22 bases between. Germline CDR1 and CDR2: SGHNT and YYREEE (reference sequence). This CDR3 comprises 16 residues. The CDR3 bases are TGTGCCAGCAGCTCGGGTACAGGGTCCCGGATGGGCGAGCAGTACTTC. It translates to CASSSGTGSRMGEQYF.

The rearrangement uses TRBV5-1 and TRBJ2-7; D might be TRBD2 (5 bases). Germline-derived CDR1 and CDR2 are SGHRS and YFSETQ. Trimming took 8 bases from V and 6 from J, leaving 18 bases between them. This CDR3 region has 13 residues. The CDR3 coding sequence is TGCGCCAGTTATGAGTGGGCCCGGGGCGAGCAGTACTTC. Translated, it gives CASYEWARGEQYF.

The chain combines TRBV28 with TRBJ1-2; D gene ambiguous. Deletions cut 7 bases from V and 4 bases from J, with 10 bases between. The CDR3 runs to 12 residues. Germline-derived CDR1 and CDR2 are MDHEN and SYDVKM. The CDR3 protein is CASMGRPYGYTF. In DNA form, the CDR3 reads TGTGCCAGCATGGGCCGCCCCTATGGCTACACCTTC.

The CDR3 DNA follows: TGTGCCAGCACCGACAGGGCAGGTCAGCCCCAGCATTTT. This gives the protein CASTDRAGQPQHF. The chain has TRBV2 and TRBJ1-5; 7 nucleotides match TRBD1. J gave up 6 bases and V 7 bases, and 6 bases lay outside the gene matches. The CDR3 has 13 residues. Germline V CDR1 and CDR2: SNHLY, FYNNEI.